These 9 T cell receptor beta chains were sequenced from one sample in a study of blood T cell repertoires in COVID-19. Sequencing was performed with immunoSEQ multiplex PCR; in TCRdb, only in-frame clones are kept and a portion is missing. The sample comprises approximately 150,000 clones, about 87% of which are singletons, and about 1.7% rests with the top ten. The sequenced sample was peripheral blood. Receptors were obtained from a woman between 50 and 59 years old with acute or convalescent COVID-19.

The rearrangement uses TRBV6-5 and TRBJ2-7; D is perhaps TRBD1 (6 bases). Germline V gene sequence: CDR1 MNHEY, CDR2 SVGAGI. CDR3 size: 15 residues. Trimming removed 2 bases at V and 3 bases at J, with 14 bases between. CDR3 in amino acids: CASSYPTGIYYEQYF. Here the CDR3 DNA reads TGTGCCAGCAGTTACCCCACAGGGATATACTACGAGCAGTACTTC.

The CDR3 protein is CASSLTGDYGYTF. DNA for the CDR3: TGTGCCAGCAGCCTGACAGGGGACTATGGCTACACCTTC. This chain uses TRBV12-3 or TRBV12-4 with TRBJ1-2; 8 bases match TRBD1. This CDR3 comprises 13 residues. V shed 6 bases, J shed 3 bases, and the junction held 3 bases outside the gene matches.

CDR3 residues: CASSRTGGDYNEQFF. For the CDR3, the DNA is TGTGCCAGCAGTCGGACAGGAGGAGACTACAATGAGCAGTTCTTC. V usage is TRBV9 and J usage is TRBJ2-1; 7 bases match TRBD1. From germline, CDR1 is SGDLS and CDR2 YYNGEE. The junction had 8 bases not matched to a gene; V was cut back by 5 bases and J by 3 bases. CDR3 size: 15 residues.

The V and J genes are TRBV18 and TRBJ2-5; 11 bases map to TRBD2. V dropped 3 bases and J dropped 5; count of bases not matched to a gene: 5. The length of the CDR3 is 15 residues. CDR1 and CDR2 (germline): KGHSH, LQKENI. The CDR3: CASSPKLAGAETQYF. The CDR3 DNA sequence: TGTGCCAGCTCACCGAAACTAGCGGGAGCGGAGACCCAGTACTTC.

This rearrangement joins TRBV19 to TRBJ2-3; 8 nucleotides align to TRBD2. The CDR3 has 19 residues. Unmatched junction bases numbered 16, after V lost 0 bases and J lost 5 bases. CDR1 is LNHDA, CDR2 SQIVND, per germline (reference sequence). The CDR3 DNA is TGTGCCAGTAGTATAGATCAGGCGGGGGGCCTAATGATTGGAGATACGCAGTATTTT. This translates into CASSIDQAGGLMIGDTQYF. The full variable domain, its missing parts supplied by reference TRBV19 and TRBJ2-3, is DGGITQSPKYLFRKEGQNVTLSCEQNLNHDAMYWYRQDPGQGLRLIYYSQIVNDFQKGDIAEGYSVSREKKESFPLTVTSAQKNPTAFYLCASSIDQAGGLMIGDTQYFGPGTRLTVL.

The gene calls are TRBV2 and TRBJ1-5; 10 nucleotides line up with TRBD1. The germline V gene has CDR1 SNHLY and CDR2 FYNNEI. The CDR3 runs to 15 residues. The trim removed 6 bases at V and 3 bases at J, leaving 5 bases unmatched. The CDR3 sequence: CASSAGQGINQPQHF. Written as DNA, the CDR3 is TGTGCCAGCAGCGCGGGACAGGGGATCAATCAGCCCCAGCATTTT.

With regard to this clone: This specimen includes other DNA sequences encoding the same CDR3. The V call is TRBV5-6, the J call TRBJ1-2, with a weak D call TRBD1 (6 bases). CDR1 and CDR2 (germline): SGHDT, YYEEEE. V dropped 0 bases and J dropped 0 bases, with 6 bases sitting between them. This CDR3 has 14 residues. CDR3 nucleotides: TGTGCCAGCAGCTTGGGACAGGCTAACTATGGCTACACCTTC. The encoded protein is CASSLGQANYGYTF.

The V and J genes are TRBV19 and TRBJ1-2; 9 positions agree with TRBD1. In germline, CDR1 is LNHDA, CDR2 SQIVND (reference sequence). Germline trimming cut 3 bases from V and 2 bases from J; bases unmatched to any gene: 10. The CDR3 consists of 17 residues. The CDR3 reads CASSIYGQGTLNYGYTF. The CDR3 coding sequence is TGTGCCAGTAGTATTTATGGACAGGGGACCTTAAACTATGGCTACACCTTC.

This sequence joins TRBV5-1 and TRBJ1-2; 10 nucleotides align to TRBD1. The CDR3 spans 16 residues. The germline V gene has CDR1 SGHRS and CDR2 YFSETQ. V shed 0 bases and J 8 bases; nucleotides not matched to a gene: 10. CDR3: CASSLGGTGAVMGYTF. CDR3 coding DNA: TGCGCCAGCAGCTTGGGCGGGACAGGGGCCGTTATGGGCTACACCTTC.